The 16 T cell receptor beta chains given below trace back to one sample, sequenced in a study of beta chain features in type 1 diabetes. Expressed TCRB transcripts were sequenced, since all the RNA that had been isolated was reverse transcribed. Repertoires were generated with immunoSEQ multiplex PCR, while TCRdb's copy carries only in-frame clones and drops some. The sample consists of some 270,000 clones, 11% to 15% of them appearing once. Source material: naive CD4+ T cells from blood. The source of these receptors is a woman between 35 and 50 years old in good health.

This clone has more than one count but fewer than ten. This chain joins TRBV19 and TRBJ1-2; 8 bases fit TRBD1. The CDR3 spans 13 residues. J lost 1 base, V lost 6 bases, and 1 base had no gene match. CDR1 LNHDA and CDR2 SQIVND come from the germline V gene (reference sequence). The CDR3 nucleotides read TGTGCCAGTAGCGGACAGGGTAACTATGGCTACACCTTC. This sequence encodes CASSGQGNYGYTF.

This clone has only a few counts. The chain has TRBV19 and TRBJ1-1; D is perhaps TRBD1 (5 bases). The CDR3 runs to 16 residues. CDR1 is LNHDA and CDR2 is SQIVND in the germline V gene (reference sequence). V gave up 3 bases and J gave up 4 bases, with 18 bases separating them. The CDR3 loop is CASSIYGGVVSTEAFF. CDR3 bases: TGTGCCAGTAGTATTTATGGGGGGGTCGTTAGCACTGAAGCTTTCTTT.

This clone was counted between two and nine times. The V gene is TRBV18, the J gene TRBJ2-5; 12 bases agree with TRBD2. Unmatched junction bases numbered 10, after V lost 1 base and J lost 4 bases. Looked up from germline, CDR1 is KGHSH and CDR2 is LQKENI. The CDR3 length is 18 residues. CDR3 sequence (DNA): TGTGCCAGCTCACCACGAACTAGCGGGGGGTCCACGGGAGAGACCCAGTACTTC. It encodes CASSPRTSGGSTGETQYF. Supplemented by reference TRBV18 and TRBJ2-5, the full variable domain reads NAGVMQNPRHLVRRRGQEARLRCSPMKGHSHVYWYRQLPEEGLKFMVYLQKENIIDESGMPKERFSAEFPKEGPSILRIQQVVRGDSAAYFCASSPRTSGGSTGETQYFGPGTRLLVL.

This chain uses TRBV27 with TRBJ2-7; D possibly corresponds to TRBD2 (5 bases). Trimming pared 4 bases from V and 4 bases from J, leaving 14 bases between. Per the germline V gene, CDR1 is MNHEY and CDR2 is SMNVEV (reference sequence). The CDR3 is 14 residues long. The CDR3 is CASSSGNLPYEQYF. CDR3 bases: TGTGCCAGCAGTTCCGGGAACCTACCTTACGAGCAGTACTTC.

J is TRBJ2-5 and V is TRBV5-4; D not certain. V was shortened by 7 bases and J by 5 bases, with 15 bases between the two germline ends. CDR1 and CDR2 from the germline V gene are SGHNT and YYREEE (reference sequence). The CDR3 has 13 amino acids. CDR3 bases: TGTGCCAGCCGTACGCAATCCGGGGAGACCCAGTACTTC. Translated: CASRTQSGETQYF. Drawing the rest from reference TRBV5-4 and TRBJ2-5, the complete variable domain is ETGVTQSPTHLIKTRGQQVTLRCSSQSGHNTVSWYQQALGQGPQFIFQYYREEENGRGNFPPRFSGLQFPNYSSELNVNALELDDSALYLCASRTQSGETQYFGPGTRLLVL.

The chain uses TRBV5-1 and TRBJ2-4; D might be TRBD2 (7 bases). Per the germline V gene, CDR1 is SGHRS and CDR2 is YFSETQ. The CDR3 consists of 17 residues. The V gene lost 5 bases and the J gene lost 0 bases, with 18 bases spanning the gap. CDR3 bases: TGCGCCAGCAGACGCGTTACAGGGAGGGTAGCCAAAAACATTCAGTACTTC. It codes for CASRRVTGRVAKNIQYF.

This clone has only a few counts. The rearrangement joins TRBV7-9 to TRBJ1-1; possibly TRBD1 for D (5 bases). Germline CDR1 and CDR2: SEHNR and FQNEAQ (reference sequence). Between the trimmed V and J ends, which lost 5 bases and 5 bases, there was a span of 9 bases. This CDR3 contains 12 residues. This CDR3 reads CASSPGLTEAFF. The CDR3 region has the DNA TGTGCCAGCAGCCCAGGGTTGACTGAAGCTTTCTTT.

This clone was found a few times. The rearrangement links TRBV2 to TRBJ1-4; no reliable D call. From germline, CDR1 is SNHLY and CDR2 FYNNEI. Trimming removed 7 bases at V and 8 bases at J, with 8 bases between. The CDR3 runs to 11 residues. CDR3 sequence reads: CASNSAEKLFF. CDR3 in DNA: TGTGCCAGCAATAGCGCCGAAAAACTGTTTTTT.

The CDR3 loop reads CASSSGGGKNIQYF. As DNA, the CDR3 is TGTGCCAGCAGCTCAGGGGGCGGCAAAAACATTCAGTACTTC. The V and J genes are TRBV7-6 and TRBJ2-4; 8 nucleotides agree with TRBD1. Unmatched junction bases numbered 2, after V lost 4 bases and J lost 3 bases. Germline CDR1 and CDR2: SGHVS and FNYEAQ. The CDR3 totals 14 residues.

This clone showed up just a few times. The rearrangement uses TRBV10-3 and TRBJ2-7; D may be TRBD1 (5 bases). The CDR3 is 16 amino acids. Trimming cost V 2 bases and J 5 bases, with 19 bases left between them. Looked up from germline, CDR1 is ENHRY and CDR2 is SYGVKD. This CDR3 reads CAISEPLGAGQHEQYF. The CDR3 DNA sequence: TGTGCCATCAGTGAGCCCCTTGGCGCAGGGCAACACGAGCAGTACTTC.

J is TRBJ2-1 and V is TRBV5-4; 7 bases are a match to TRBD1. Trimming removed 7 bases from V and 7 bases from J; junction bases left unmatched: 8. The CDR3 runs 13 residues. Germline lookup yields CDR1 SGHNT and CDR2 YYREEE (reference sequence). Here the CDR3 reads CASLRRGTNEQFF. In nucleotides, the CDR3 is TGTGCCAGCCTTCGCAGGGGGACGAATGAGCAGTTCTTC.

V gene TRBV18 combines with J gene TRBJ2-5, with D perhaps TRBD2 (7 bases). The CDR3 consists of 15 residues. Deletions cut 1 base from V and 5 bases from J, with 14 bases between. Germline values: CDR1 KGHSH, CDR2 LQKENI. This chain's CDR3 is CASSPLGGPGETQYF. The CDR3 DNA reads TGTGCCAGCTCACCACTCGGGGGGCCTGGGGAGACCCAGTACTTC.

This clone was observed a handful of times. The V call is TRBV5-5, the J call TRBJ1-5; possible D gene TRBD1, 6 bases. CDR1 is SGHKS, CDR2 YYEKEE, per germline (reference sequence). Deletions cut 0 bases from V and 3 bases from J, with 10 bases between. This CDR3 has 15 amino acids. The CDR3 DNA reads as TGTGCCAGCAGCTTGGCGGGGGGCCCCAATCAGCCCCAGCATTTT. Translating it yields CASSLAGGPNQPQHF.

The chain carries TRBV19 and TRBJ1-2; TRBD1 is a possible D gene (6 bases). Trimming stripped 5 bases from V and 4 bases from J, with 11 bases between. This CDR3 comprises 13 residues. CDR1 is LNHDA and CDR2 is SQIVND in the germline V gene (reference sequence). CDR3: CASSYRVFYGYTF. CDR3 nucleotides: TGTGCCAGTAGTTACAGGGTATTCTATGGCTACACCTTC.

V and J are TRBV5-1 and TRBJ1-1; no clear D. Germline V gene lookup returns CDR1 SGHRS and CDR2 YFSETQ. The CDR3 covers 15 residues. V was pared by 0 bases and J by 1 base, with 10 bases between. CDR3 in amino acids: CASSLEIGRNTEAFF. The CDR3 region has the DNA TGCGCCAGCAGCTTGGAAATAGGGAGGAACACTGAAGCTTTCTTT.

V usage is TRBV6-6 and J usage is TRBJ1-5; D is uncertain. The length of the CDR3 is 13 residues. Deletions cut 6 bases from V and 7 bases from J, with 13 bases between. Germline V gene sequence: CDR1 MNHNY, CDR2 SVGAGI (reference sequence). CDR3 loop: CASSFMEGQPQHF. The CDR3 nucleotides are TGTGCCAGCAGCTTCATGGAGGGCCAGCCCCAGCATTTT.